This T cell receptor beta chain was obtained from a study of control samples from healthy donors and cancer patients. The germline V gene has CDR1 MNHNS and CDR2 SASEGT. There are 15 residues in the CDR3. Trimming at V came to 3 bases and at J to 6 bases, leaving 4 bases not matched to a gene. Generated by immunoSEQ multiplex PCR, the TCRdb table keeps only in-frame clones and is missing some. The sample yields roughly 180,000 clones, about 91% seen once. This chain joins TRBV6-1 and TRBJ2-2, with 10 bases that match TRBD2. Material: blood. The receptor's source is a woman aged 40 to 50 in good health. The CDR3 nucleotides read TGTGCCAGCAGTGAGGCGAGCGGGGGGGCCGGGGAGCTGTTTTTT. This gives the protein CASSEASGGAGELFF.